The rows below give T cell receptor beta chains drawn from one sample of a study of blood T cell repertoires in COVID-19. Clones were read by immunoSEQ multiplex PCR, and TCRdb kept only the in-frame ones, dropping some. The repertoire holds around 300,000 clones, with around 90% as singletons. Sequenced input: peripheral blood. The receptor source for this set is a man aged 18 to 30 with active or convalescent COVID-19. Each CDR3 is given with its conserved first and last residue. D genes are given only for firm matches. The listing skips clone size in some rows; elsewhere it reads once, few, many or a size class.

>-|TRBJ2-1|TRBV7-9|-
CASSLRPVHAGDEQFF
TGTGCCAGCAGCTTACGTCCGGTGCACGCAGGGGATGAGCAGTTCTTC
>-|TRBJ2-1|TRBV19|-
CASRVRGNEQFF
TGTGCCAGTAGGGTCAGGGGCAATGAGCAGTTCTTC
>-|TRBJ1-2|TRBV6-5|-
CASSYAGGPVDTF
TGTGCCAGCAGTTACGCCGGGGGACCGGTTGACACCTTC
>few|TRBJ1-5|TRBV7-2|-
CASSMEHHSNQPQHF
TGTGCCAGCAGCATGGAGCACCATAGCAATCAGCCCCAGCATTTT
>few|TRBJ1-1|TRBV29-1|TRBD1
CSAGQGTNTEAFF
TGCAGCGCAGGACAGGGGACGAACACTGAAGCTTTCTTT
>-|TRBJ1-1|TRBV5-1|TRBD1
CASSSGTGGQGEAFF
TGCGCCAGCAGCTCAGGGACAGGCGGGCAGGGTGAAGCTTTCTTT
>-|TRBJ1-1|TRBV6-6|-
CASSYGGAEAFF
TGTGCCAGCAGTTACGGAGGGGCTGAAGCTTTCTTT
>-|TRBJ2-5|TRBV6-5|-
CASSLPGAETQYF
TGTGCCAGCAGTCTTCCAGGGGCCGAGACCCAGTACTTC
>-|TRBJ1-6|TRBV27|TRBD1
CASSFRQGNSPLHF
TGTGCCAGCAGTTTTCGACAGGGCAACTCACCCCTCCACTTT
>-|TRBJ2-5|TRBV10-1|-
CASSEATPLKPETQYF
TGCGCCAGCAGTGAAGCTACCCCCCTGAAGCCGGAGACCCAGTACTTC
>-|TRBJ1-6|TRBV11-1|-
CASSPTVNSPLHF
TGTGCCAGCAGCCCGACAGTTAATTCACCCCTCCACTTT
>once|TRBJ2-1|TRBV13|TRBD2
CASSLGAAGDEQFF
TGTGCCAGCAGCTTAGGGGCAGCGGGAGATGAGCAGTTCTTC
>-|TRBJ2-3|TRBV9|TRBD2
CASSPGIAGAISTDTQYF
TGTGCCAGCAGCCCAGGGATAGCGGGGGCGATTTCCACAGATACGCAGTATTTT
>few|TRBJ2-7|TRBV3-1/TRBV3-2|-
CASSQDITIYYEQYF
TGTGCCAGCAGCCAAGATATAACTATCTACTACGAGCAGTACTTC
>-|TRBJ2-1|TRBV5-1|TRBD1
CASSTDRVGKDEQFF
TGCGCCAGCAGCACGGACAGGGTAGGAAAGGATGAGCAGTTCTTC
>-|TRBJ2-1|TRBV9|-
CASSTSQGNEQFF
TGTGCCAGCAGCACCTCACAGGGAAACGAGCAGTTCTTC
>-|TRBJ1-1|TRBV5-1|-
CASSSSTEAFF
TGCGCCAGCAGCTCCTCCACTGAAGCTTTCTTT
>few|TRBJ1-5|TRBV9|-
CASSPSADNQPQHF
TGTGCCAGCAGCCCCAGCGCGGATAATCAGCCCCAGCATTTT
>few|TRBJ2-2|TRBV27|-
CASSLSHGNTGELFF
TGTGCCAGCAGTTTATCGCACGGGAACACCGGGGAGCTGTTTTTT
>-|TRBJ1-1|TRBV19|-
CASRRRGVMNTEAFF
TGTGCCAGTAGAAGGCGGGGGGTGATGAACACTGAAGCTTTCTTT
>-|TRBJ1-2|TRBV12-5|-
CASGLNSYGYTF
TGTGCTAGTGGTTTGAACAGCTATGGCTACACCTTC
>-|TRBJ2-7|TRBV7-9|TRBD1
CASRPDLGQENSYEQYF
TGTGCCAGCAGACCCGATCTGGGACAGGAGAACTCCTACGAGCAGTACTTC
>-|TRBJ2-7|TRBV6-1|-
CASSEIGGEVYEQYF
TGTGCCAGCAGTGAAATTGGCGGGGAAGTCTACGAGCAGTACTTC
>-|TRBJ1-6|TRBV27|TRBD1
CASSFNPHLGQGEYNSPLHF
TGTGCCAGCAGTTTCAACCCCCATTTGGGACAGGGAGAATATAATTCACCCCTCCACTTT
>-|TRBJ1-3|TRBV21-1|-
CASSATDTGNTIYF
TGTGCCAGCAGCGCGACAGATACTGGAAACACCATATATTTT
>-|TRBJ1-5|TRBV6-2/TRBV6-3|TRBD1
CASSPDRGVENQPQHF
TGTGCCAGCAGCCCCGACAGGGGGGTTGAGAATCAGCCCCAGCATTTT
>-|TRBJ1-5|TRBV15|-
CATSRDRQVNQPQHF
TGTGCCACCAGCAGAGATCGGCAGGTCAATCAGCCCCAGCATTTT
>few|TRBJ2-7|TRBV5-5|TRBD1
CASSEDRGYEQYF
TGTGCCAGCAGCGAGGACAGGGGCTACGAGCAGTACTTC
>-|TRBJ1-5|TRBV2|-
CASTRDWGHEPQHF
TGTGCCAGCACCCGGGACTGGGGTCACGAGCCCCAGCATTTT
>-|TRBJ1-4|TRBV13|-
CASSSEPRGKLFF
TGTGCCAGCAGCTCAGAACCTCGTGGCAAACTGTTTTTT
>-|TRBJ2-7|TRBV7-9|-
CASTSPGTYEQYF
TGTGCCAGCACCTCTCCAGGGACCTACGAGCAGTACTTC
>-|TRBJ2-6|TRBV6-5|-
CASILESSGANVLTF
-
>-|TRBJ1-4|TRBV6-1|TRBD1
CASSEPGQGINEKLFF
TGTGCCAGCAGTGAACCGGGACAGGGGATCAATGAAAAACTGTTTTTT
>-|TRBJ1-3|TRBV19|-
CASSIPRTVPGNTIYF
TGTGCCAGTAGTATACCTCGGACAGTCCCTGGAAACACCATATATTTT
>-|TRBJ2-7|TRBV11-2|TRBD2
CASSRTSNYEQYF
TGTGCCAGCAGCAGGACTAGTAACTACGAGCAGTACTTC
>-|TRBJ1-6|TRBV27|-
CASSFTGMWTPLHF
TGTGCCAGCAGTTTCACAGGGATGTGGACACCCCTCCACTTT
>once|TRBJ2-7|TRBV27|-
CASSLRQANYEQYF
TGTGCCAGCAGTTTAAGGCAGGCCAACTACGAGCAGTACTTC
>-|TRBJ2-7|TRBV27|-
CASSSGGYEQYF
TGTGCCAGCAGCTCCGGGGGCTACGAGCAGTACTTC
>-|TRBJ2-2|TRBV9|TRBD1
CASSVRGQETGELFF
TGTGCCAGCAGCGTCAGGGGGCAGGAGACCGGGGAGCTGTTTTTT
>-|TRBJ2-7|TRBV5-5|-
CASSLSLDEQYF
TGTGCCAGCAGCTTGTCTCTTGACGAGCAGTACTTC
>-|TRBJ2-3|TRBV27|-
CASSLAVADTQYF
TGTGCCAGCAGTTTGGCCGTCGCAGATACGCAGTATTTT
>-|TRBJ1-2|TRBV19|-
CASRVSGSGNYGYTF
TGTGCCAGTAGAGTATCTGGGAGTGGGAACTATGGCTACACCTTC
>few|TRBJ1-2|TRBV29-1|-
CSVVGGAGGYTF
TGCAGCGTTGTCGGGGGGGCGGGTGGCTACACCTTC
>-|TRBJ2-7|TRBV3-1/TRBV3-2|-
CASSQIPGAEQYF
TGTGCCAGCAGCCAAATTCCAGGGGCCGAGCAGTACTTC
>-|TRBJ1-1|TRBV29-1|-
CSVEDPGFAGAEAFF
TGCAGCGTTGAAGATCCGGGGTTTGCTGGGGCTGAAGCTTTCTTT
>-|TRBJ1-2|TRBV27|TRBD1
CASSPRTGKYGYTF
TGTGCCAGCAGTCCAAGGACAGGGAAGTATGGCTACACCTTC
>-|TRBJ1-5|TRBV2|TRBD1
CASRDRGLQPQHF
TGTGCCAGCAGAGACAGGGGGCTTCAGCCCCAGCATTTT
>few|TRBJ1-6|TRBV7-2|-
CASSQSRNSPLHF
TGTGCCAGCAGCCAGAGCAGGAATTCACCCCTCCACTTT
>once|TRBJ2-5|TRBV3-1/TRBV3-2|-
CASSWGGAPGETQYF
TGTGCCAGCAGTTGGGGGGGGGCCCCGGGTGAGACCCAGTACTTC
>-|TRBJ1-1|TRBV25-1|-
CASRQGRNTEAFF
TGTGCCAGCAGACAGGGTCGGAACACTGAAGCTTTCTTT